This T cell receptor (beta chain) originates from a study of CD4+ T cells in melanoma. General study points: A reported correlation linked neoantigen-specific CD4+ T cells to CD8+, macrophage and B cell function. Neoantigen-specific CD4+ T cells in melanoma reportedly had diverse differentiation states.

V lost 1 base and J lost 3, with 3 bases in between. CDR1 is DFQATT and CDR2 is SNEGSKA in the germline V gene (reference sequence). This CDR3 region has 11 residues. As to this clone: What it recognizes is unknown.

Generated by immunoSEQ multiplex PCR, the TCRdb table keeps only in-frame clones and is missing some. The data contain roughly 12,000 clones, 60% to 75% of them singletons. Sequenced material: cells from a culture (not recorded whether cultured in vitro). The sequence was collected from a human donor with melanoma. This chain links TRBV20-1 with TRBJ2-5; D unclear. CDR3 nucleotide sequence: TGCAGTGCTAGAGGGGAAGAGACCCAGTACTTC. Encoded protein: CSARGEETQYF.